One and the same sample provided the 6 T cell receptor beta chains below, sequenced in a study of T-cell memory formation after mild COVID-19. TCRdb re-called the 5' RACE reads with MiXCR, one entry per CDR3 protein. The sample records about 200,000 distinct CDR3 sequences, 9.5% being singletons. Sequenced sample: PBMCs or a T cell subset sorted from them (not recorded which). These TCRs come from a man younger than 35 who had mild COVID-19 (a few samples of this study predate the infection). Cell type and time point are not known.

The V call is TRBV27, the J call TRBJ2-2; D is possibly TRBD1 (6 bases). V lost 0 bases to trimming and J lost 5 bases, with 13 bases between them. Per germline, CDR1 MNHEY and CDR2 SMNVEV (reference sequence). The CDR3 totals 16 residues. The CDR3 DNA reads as TGTGCCAGCAGTTTATCGCCAGGGGCGGGTACCGGGGAGCTGTTTTTT. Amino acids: CASSLSPGAGTGELFF.

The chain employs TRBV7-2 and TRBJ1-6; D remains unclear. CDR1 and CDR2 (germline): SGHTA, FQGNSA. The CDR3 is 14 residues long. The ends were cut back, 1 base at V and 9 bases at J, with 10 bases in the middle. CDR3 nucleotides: TGTGCCAGCAGCTTAGAAGGGATCGGTTCACCCCTCCACTTT. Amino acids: CASSLEGIGSPLHF.

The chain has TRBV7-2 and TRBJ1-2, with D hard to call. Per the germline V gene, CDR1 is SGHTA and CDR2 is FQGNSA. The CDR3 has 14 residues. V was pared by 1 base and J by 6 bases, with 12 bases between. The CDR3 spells CASSLGYQYHGYTF. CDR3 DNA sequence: TGTGCCAGCAGCTTAGGGTACCAGTATCATGGCTACACCTTC.

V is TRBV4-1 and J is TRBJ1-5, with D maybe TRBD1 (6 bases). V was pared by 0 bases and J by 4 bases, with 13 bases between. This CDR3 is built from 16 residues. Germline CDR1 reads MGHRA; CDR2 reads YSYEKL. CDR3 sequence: CASSQEGGFGNQPQHF. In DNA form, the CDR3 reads TGCGCCAGCAGCCAAGAAGGGGGTTTCGGAAATCAGCCCCAGCATTTT.

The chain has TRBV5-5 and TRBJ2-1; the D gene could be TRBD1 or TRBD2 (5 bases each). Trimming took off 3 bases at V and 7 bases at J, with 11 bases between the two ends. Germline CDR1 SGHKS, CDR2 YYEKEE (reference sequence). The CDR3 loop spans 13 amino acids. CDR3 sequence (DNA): TGTGCCAGCAGCTCCGGGACCGGTAATGAGCAGTTCTTC. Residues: CASSSGTGNEQFF.

The CDR3 loop is CASSRQQGWETQYF. The CDR3 bases are TGTGCCAGCAGTCGACAACAGGGTTGGGAGACCCAGTACTTC. The chain joins TRBV12-3 or TRBV12-4 to TRBJ2-5; perhaps TRBD1 as D (6 bases). The CDR3 extends over 14 amino acids. With 5 bases removed from V and 5 bases from J, the gap between germline ends came to 15 bases.